The next 20 T cell receptor beta chains were all read from a single sample in a study of post-analysis software for immune sequencing data. These receptors have no identified antigens. Unique-molecular-identifier-tagged TCR beta cDNA libraries were used. Each CDR3 protein gets one entry after TCRdb re-called the PCR reads with MiXCR. The table includes about 810,000 distinct CDR3 sequences, about 50% detected once. Points from the study as a whole: About five TRBV segments were more frequent in patients than controls; TRBV5-6, TRBV5-1 and TRBV20-1 belonged to this group.

Sequences were obtained from blood. The origin of the receptors is a girl aged 10 to 17 with multiple sclerosis.

The chain combines TRBV29-1 with TRBJ2-7, with D tentatively TRBD1 (5 bases). CDR3 length: 15 residues. In germline, CDR1 is SQVTM, CDR2 ANQGSEA. Trimming cost V 0 bases and J 1 base, with 13 bases left between them. CDR3 DNA: TGCAGCGTTGAAGATCAGGAGACAGAATCCTACGAGCAGTACTTC. It yields the protein CSVEDQETESYEQYF.

This rearrangement joins TRBV20-1 to TRBJ2-4, with 11 bases matching TRBD2. The end of the DNA is better explained by TRBJ2-7, so the J call may be wrong. CDR1 and CDR2 (germline): DFQATT, SNEGSKA (reference sequence). The CDR3 has 16 amino acids. The CDR3 bases are TGCAGTGCTAATGGTTGGGCTAGCGGGAGGTTTAACGAGCAGTACTTC. Protein: CSANGWASGRFNEQYF.

The rearrangement uses TRBV20-1 and TRBJ2-5; the match to TRBD2 covers 10 bases. Germline V gives CDR1 DFQATT, CDR2 SNEGSKA (reference sequence). J gave up 3 bases and V 5 bases, and 6 bases lay outside the gene matches. The CDR3 sequence is 14 residues long. CDR3 coding DNA: TGCAGTGCTTACACTAGCGGGAAGGAAGAGACCCAGTACTTC. Protein sequence: CSAYTSGKEETQYF.

V is TRBV10-3 and J is TRBJ2-3; D perhaps matches TRBD2 (6 bases). CDR1 is ENHRY, CDR2 SYGVKD, per germline. The CDR3 has 13 residues. Trimming stripped 8 bases from V and 4 bases from J, with 13 bases between. The CDR3 DNA follows: TGTGCCATCGGGGGGTCCATCGCAGATACGCAGTATTTT. Its translation: CAIGGSIADTQYF.

This clonotype was seen only a few times. The V gene is TRBV20-1, the J gene TRBJ2-1, with TRBD1 matching over 8 bases. This CDR3 has 16 residues. V was clipped by 6 bases and J by 0 bases; unmatched bases: 10. Germline loops: CDR1 DFQATT, CDR2 SNEGSKA (reference sequence). The CDR3 nucleotides read TGCAGTGCGGACCGTTGGGACAGGAGCTCCTACAATGAGCAGTTCTTC. This encodes CSADRWDRSSYNEQFF.

This clonotype was seen a few times. The gene calls are TRBV7-2 and TRBJ2-7; 13 bases agree with TRBD2. Germline trimming cut 0 bases from V and 6 bases from J; bases unmatched to any gene: 2. In germline, CDR1 is SGHTA, CDR2 FQGNSA. The CDR3 consists of 15 residues. CDR3 sequence: CASSLAWTSGSEQYF. In DNA, the CDR3 is TGTGCCAGCAGCTTAGCGTGGACTAGCGGGAGCGAGCAGTACTTC.

This clonotype was observed a handful of times. The V and J genes are TRBV5-6 and TRBJ2-1; TRBD2 matches 8 bases. This CDR3 contains 16 residues. From germline, CDR1 is SGHDT and CDR2 YYEEEE. Losses at the gene ends were 4 bases for V and 4 bases for J; bases not matched to a gene: 10. The CDR3 is CASSPNLAGGYNEQFF. The CDR3 region has the DNA TGTGCCAGCAGCCCAAACCTGGCGGGGGGATACAATGAGCAGTTCTTC.

The chain links TRBV7-2 to TRBJ2-3, with 8 bases that match TRBD2. V lost 6 bases to trimming and J lost 9 bases; unmatched junction nucleotides: 8. CDR3 length: 13 residues. From germline, CDR1 is SGHTA and CDR2 FQGNSA. CDR3: CASRLGGAETQYF. The CDR3 nucleotides are TGTGCCAGCAGACTCGGGGGGGCCGAAACGCAGTATTTT.

The chain joins TRBV20-1 to TRBJ2-3; the D gene is possibly TRBD2 (6 bases). With 2 bases removed from V and 0 bases from J, the gap between germline ends came to 18 bases. The CDR3 is 17 residues long. Germline CDR1 DFQATT, CDR2 SNEGSKA (reference sequence). The CDR3 reads CSARSRTSSASTDTQYF. CDR3 coding DNA: TGCAGTGCTAGATCCCGCACCTCTAGCGCTAGCACAGATACGCAGTATTTT.

The chain joins TRBV9 to TRBJ2-1; TRBD2 might be the D (5 bases). Germline CDR1 reads SGDLS; CDR2 reads YYNGEE. The CDR3 sequence is 13 residues long. V was pared by 6 bases and J by 6 bases, with 13 bases between. The CDR3: CASNERATNEQFF. In DNA, the CDR3 is TGTGCCAGCAATGAGAGGGCGACCAATGAGCAGTTCTTC.

The chain has TRBV12-3 or TRBV12-4 and TRBJ2-4, with TRBD1 identical over 10 bases. Judging by the DNA end, TRBJ2-7 fits better; the J call may be wrong. The CDR3 spans 15 residues. The CDR3 DNA reads as TGTGCCAGCACCCTAGGGGACAGGGGATCCTACGAGCAGTACTTC. Its protein is CASTLGDRGSYEQYF.

V usage is TRBV7-9 and J usage is TRBJ2-5; 8 bases fit TRBD2. Germline V lookup: CDR1 SEHNR, CDR2 FQNEAQ (reference sequence). V lost 6 bases to trimming and J lost 5 bases; unmatched junction nucleotides: 11. The CDR3 is made up of 15 amino acids. Written as DNA, the CDR3 is TGTGCCAGCAGGGGACGAGCGGGAGTTGAGGAGACCCAGTACTTC. It encodes CASRGRAGVEETQYF.

The chain is built from TRBV12-3 or TRBV12-4 and TRBJ1-2, with D possibly TRBD1 on 6 matching bases. Trimming pared 5 bases from V and 0 bases from J, leaving 16 bases between. This CDR3 contains 16 residues. CDR3 sequence (DNA): TGTGCCAGCAGTCAACCTAGACAGGCCACTAACTATGGCTACACCTTC. Encoded protein: CASSQPRQATNYGYTF.

This chain uses TRBV13 with TRBJ1-2; no definite D call. Germline CDR1 is PRHDT and CDR2 is FYEKMQ (reference sequence). Trimming took off 4 bases at V and 2 bases at J, with 14 bases between the two ends. The CDR3 runs to 15 residues. The chain's CDR3 is CASSWKGPTNYGYTF. In DNA, the CDR3 is TGTGCCAGCAGCTGGAAAGGACCTACCAACTATGGCTACACCTTC.

This clonotype was detected a few times. This chain uses TRBV10-3 with TRBJ2-7; no reliable D call. The germline V gene has CDR1 ENHRY and CDR2 SYGVKD. This CDR3 region has 13 residues. With 8 bases removed from V and 0 bases from J, the gap between germline ends came to 11 bases. CDR3 DNA sequence: TGTGCCATCGGTCCGGAAGACTCCTACGAGCAGTACTTC. Protein: CAIGPEDSYEQYF.

CDR3 sequence: CASSPSRELNEQFF. Written as DNA, the CDR3 is TGTGCCAGCAGCCCTTCCCGGGAGCTCAATGAGCAGTTCTTC. V usage is TRBV12-3 or TRBV12-4 and J usage is TRBJ2-1; TRBD2 is a possible D gene (6 bases). CDR3 size: 14 residues. The V end lost 6 bases, the J end lost 6 bases, and 15 bases lay between the germline ends.

The V gene is TRBV2, the J gene TRBJ2-1, with 8 bases fitting TRBD1. Germline V CDR1 and CDR2: SNHLY, FYNNEI. V was pared by 8 bases and J by 3 bases, with 9 bases of the junction left unmatched. CDR3 length: 15 residues. For the CDR3, the DNA is TGTGCCAGCCGGAGGGGACAGGCCCTCTACAATGAGCAGTTCTTC. Residues: CASRRGQALYNEQFF.

A few counts support this clonotype. The CDR3 loop reads CASSYPGGGVYNEQFF. CDR3 nucleotides: TGTGCCAGCAGCTACCCAGGGGGGGGAGTATACAATGAGCAGTTCTTC. This chain uses TRBV7-9 with TRBJ2-1; perhaps D is TRBD1 or TRBD2 (7 bases each). V lost 4 bases and J lost 4, with 17 bases in between. The CDR3 runs to 16 residues. Germline lookup yields CDR1 SEHNR and CDR2 FQNEAQ (reference sequence).

This chain's CDR3 is CATSPQGRDTDTQYF. CDR3 sequence (DNA): TGTGCCACCTCTCCCCAGGGGAGGGACACAGATACGCAGTATTTT. The chain joins TRBV6-6 to TRBJ2-3, with D possibly being TRBD2 (7 bases). The CDR3 loop spans 15 amino acids. V was clipped by 10 bases and J by 2 bases, with 19 bases between them. CDR1 and CDR2 from the germline V gene are MNHNY and SVGAGI (reference sequence).

This clonotype was seen a few times. J is TRBJ2-3 and V is TRBV3-1; weak D call: TRBD1 (5 bases). CDR1 and CDR2 (germline): LGHDT, YNNKEL (reference sequence). Trimming left V 4 bases short and J 2 bases short, with 13 bases between. CDR3 length: 15 residues. As DNA, the CDR3 is TGTGCCAGCAGCCTCCTTGGGGCGGTCACAGATACGCAGTATTTT. Protein product: CASSLLGAVTDTQYF.